Many counts were recorded for the clone carrying this T cell receptor beta chain. Its antigen is unidentified. This specimen comes from a study of regulatory T cells in long-lasting Graves disease. Study results and caveats: Under persistent disease, TRBV28, TRBJ1-2 and TRBJ2-5 were used preferentially. Newly diagnosed Graves' patients exceeded persistent ones in TCR diversity.

CDR3 regions were amplified by Arm-PCR using iRepertoire HTBI primers to build TCR beta libraries. TCRdb passed the multiplex PCR reads through MiXCR, listing each CDR3 protein once. The repertoire holds approximately 400,000 distinct CDR3 sequences, with roughly 23% as singletons. V lost 3 bases, J lost 7 bases, and 15 bases lay in between. The CDR3 contains 14 residues. Noted time point: persistent/refractory GD, antithyroid drugs over 5 years with positive TRAb. Generation of the TCR library employed RNA extracted from PBMCs. The chain is built from TRBV12-3 or TRBV12-4 and TRBJ1-2; the D gene is possibly TRBD1 (6 bases). The input for sequencing was peripheral blood mononuclear cells (PBMCs), taken when the disease was refractory, from a patient treated with antithyroid drugs. The receptor was isolated from a woman aged 40 to 50 with Graves disease. The CDR3 DNA reads as TGTGCCAGCAGTTTTAATCGGGGGCTCGGTGGCTACACCTTC. Translating gives CASSFNRGLGGYTF.